This paragraph reports one T cell receptor (beta chain). There is no known antigen for this receptor. The read ends 3 residues early relative to the CDR3; the germline J gene fills the gap. Taken from the germline V gene (reference sequence), the CDR1 and CDR2 loops are DFQATT and SNEGSKA. The CDR3, cysteine through phenylalanine, is 16 amino acids long. Sequencing covers 39 bases of the CDR3, shown here with the frame starting at base 1. Germline trimming: 5 bases from V, 5 bases from J; junction bases outside gene matches: 9. TCR beta CDR3 regions were amplified by multiplex PCR from an average of about 1,300 ng genomic DNA per sample using the immunoSEQ assay. Primer bias was corrected in the assay by using a complete synthetic TCR repertoire to establish an amplification baseline. The amplicons were sequenced on the Illumina platform. The paper's processing steps were these. Sequences were error-corrected by clustering with frequency ratios and a modified nearest-neighbor algorithm, then analyzed in the immunoSEQ Analyzer with IMGT gene definitions. At each rarefaction depth, TCR richness and evenness were averaged over 20 rarefaction repeats, and samples with fewer sequences than the depth were excluded. Relative abundances of V, D and J genes were compared between groups using Wilcoxon rank sum tests, with FDR correction applied. An intraclass correlation of roughly 95% for TCR richness and an average of around 71% across some 69 gene segments were obtained from the blinded duplicates. TCRdb stores this immuneACCESS table with in-frame sequences only. Part of the clones is absent; in the studies checked, under half of the shortfall reflects unresolved V genes, and no reason is known for the rest. Clone size and the V and J calls come from that table; the DNA yielded D and trimming. This sample's clone table shows 40,000 to 55,000 clones. Approximately 0.98% of the sample is held by the ten biggest clonotypes.

This entry is derived from a study of T cells in women clearing cervical HPV infection (dated by TCRdb to 2017 to 2018). Regarding the research as a whole: The cases were 25 women with histologically confirmed HPV16-related CIN3 or worse, and 2 of these cases were invasive cancers. Quality controls consisted of five blinded duplicates per group, for a total of roughly 60 samples made up of roughly 50 participants and some 10 replicates. Cases were matched to controls by age within five years and by the year the sample was collected. The approximately 25 controls were women who cleared a single incident HPV16 infection within 12 months without developing precancer or cancer. The parent cohort enrolled about 9,900 women aged 18 or older in Guanacaste, Costa Rica, in 1993 to 1994 and followed the women for roughly 7 years. An exploratory proof-of-principle case-control study, nested within the Guanacaste HPV Natural History Study in Costa Rica, was conducted to compare TCR repertoires across cervical HPV16 outcomes. Median age was roughly 32 years in cases versus over 37 in controls, and baseline characteristics did not differ significantly. Among cases, blood sampling occurred a median of 149 days after lesion detection, with an interquartile range of roughly 90 to 200 days. HLA typing was available for only a few women, so HLA type could not be excluded as a confounder. Case blood was taken at the visit when the lesion was first identified, whereas control blood was taken when infection was no longer detected. What the study reported, not specific to this receptor: Because of the cross-sectional design, the study could not determine whether the associations came before infection or resulted from infection, and neither effector/memory subsets nor HPV-specific T cells were isolated. Across sequencing depths, CIN3+ cases showed significantly higher TCR repertoire richness than controls, but evenness did not differ between the groups. Because the number of T cells in each sample was unknown, differences in richness could reflect differing T-cell content rather than repertoire biology. Cases had lower TRBV6-7 relative abundance than controls (about 0.1% versus 0.15%; Bonferroni P = 0.0008). Random forest classifiers that combined richness and V gene abundances separated cases from controls with an estimated AUC of roughly 0.83.

Every participant had a single incident cervical HPV16 infection, and women with prevalent HPV16 infections were excluded. Cervical HPV DNA was detected by MY09/MY11 PCR and genotyped by dot-blot hybridization. About 14 mL of heparinized blood was centrifuged, after which the buffy coat was aliquoted, frozen at -30 degrees C, and then stored at -80 degrees C. QIAGEN kits were used to extract genomic DNA from buffy coat specimens. The sample consisted of blood buffy coat. The rearrangement joined TRBV20-1 to TRBJ1-6; 10 of the junction bases match TRBD1. This sequence originates from a woman between 18 and 70 years old with a cervical HPV16 infection that either progressed to CIN3+ or cleared (not recorded which). The CDR3 region: CSASPGQGYDNSPLHF. CDR3 bases read: TGCAGTGCTTCCCCGGGACAGGGGTATGATAATTCACCC.